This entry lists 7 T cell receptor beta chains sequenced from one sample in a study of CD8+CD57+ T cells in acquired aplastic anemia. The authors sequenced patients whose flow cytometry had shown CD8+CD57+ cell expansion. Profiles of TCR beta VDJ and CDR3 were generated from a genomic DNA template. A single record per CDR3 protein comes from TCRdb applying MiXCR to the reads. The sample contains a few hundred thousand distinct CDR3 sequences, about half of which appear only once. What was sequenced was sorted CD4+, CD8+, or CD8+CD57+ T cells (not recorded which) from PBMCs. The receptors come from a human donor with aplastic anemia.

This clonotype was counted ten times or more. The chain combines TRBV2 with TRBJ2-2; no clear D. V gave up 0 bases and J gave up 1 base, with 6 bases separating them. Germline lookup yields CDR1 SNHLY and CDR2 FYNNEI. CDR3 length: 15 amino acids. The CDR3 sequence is CASSEALRNTGELFF. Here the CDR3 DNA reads TGTGCCAGCAGTGAAGCGCTTCGGAACACCGGGGAGCTGTTTTTT.

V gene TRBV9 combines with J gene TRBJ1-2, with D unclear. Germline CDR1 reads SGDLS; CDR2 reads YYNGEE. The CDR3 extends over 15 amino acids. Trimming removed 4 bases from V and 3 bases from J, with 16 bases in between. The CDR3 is CASSPPQEGYYGYTF. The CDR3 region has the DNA TGTGCCAGCAGCCCCCCCCAAGAGGGCTACTATGGCTACACCTTC.

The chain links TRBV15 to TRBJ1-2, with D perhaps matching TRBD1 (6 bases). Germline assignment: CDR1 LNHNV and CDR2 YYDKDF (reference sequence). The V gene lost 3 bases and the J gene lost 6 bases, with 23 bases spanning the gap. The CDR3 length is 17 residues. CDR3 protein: CATSSRKNLGTLDGYTF. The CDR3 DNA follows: TGTGCCACCAGCAGCCGAAAAAACCTCGGGACACTGGATGGCTACACCTTC.

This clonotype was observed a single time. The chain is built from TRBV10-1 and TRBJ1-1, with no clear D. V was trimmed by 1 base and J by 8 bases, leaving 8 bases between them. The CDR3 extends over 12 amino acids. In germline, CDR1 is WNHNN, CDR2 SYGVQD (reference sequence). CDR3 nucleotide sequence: TGCGCCAGCAGTGAGTTTGGTCGAGAAGCTTTCTTT. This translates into CASSEFGREAFF.

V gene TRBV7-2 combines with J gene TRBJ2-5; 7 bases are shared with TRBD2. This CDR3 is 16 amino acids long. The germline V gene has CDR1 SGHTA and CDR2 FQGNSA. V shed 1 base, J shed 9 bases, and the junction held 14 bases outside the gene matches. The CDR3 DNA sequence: TGTGCCAGCAGCTTAGGGCGAGGTGGGGGGGGGGGGGCCCAGTACTTC. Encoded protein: CASSLGRGGGGGAQYF.

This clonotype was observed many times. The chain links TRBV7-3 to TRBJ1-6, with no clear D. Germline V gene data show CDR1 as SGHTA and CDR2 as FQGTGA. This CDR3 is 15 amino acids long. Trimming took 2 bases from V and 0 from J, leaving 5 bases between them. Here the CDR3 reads CASSLLGSYNSPLHF. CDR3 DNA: TGTGCCAGCAGCTTACTAGGCTCCTATAATTCACCCCTCCACTTT.

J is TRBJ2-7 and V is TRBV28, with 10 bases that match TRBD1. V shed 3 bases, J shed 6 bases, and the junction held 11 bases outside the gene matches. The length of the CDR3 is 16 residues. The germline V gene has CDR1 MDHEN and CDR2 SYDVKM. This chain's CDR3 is CASSLQDRGVGVEQYF. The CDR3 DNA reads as TGTGCCAGCAGTTTGCAGGACAGGGGGGTTGGGGTCGAGCAGTACTTC.